The rows below give T cell receptor beta chains drawn from one sample of a study of cytomegalovirus exposure and HLA in healthy donors. Data came from immunoSEQ multiplex PCR; TCRdb stores just in-frame clones and leaves some out. Seen here are approximately 140,000 clones, roughly four fifths observed once, and the top ten hold 2.7%. Sequencing was performed on PBMCs. The receptors shown here come from a boy younger than 10 in good health and CMV-seronegative. The CDR3 runs from the conserved cysteine through the conserved F or W. Fields, in order: V gene, J gene, D gene, clone size, CDR3 DNA, CDR3 protein. The D gene is left open where the match is weak. A clone size is listed for some rows: how often the clone was seen (once, few, many), or a class if it is expanded.

>TRBV6-4|TRBJ2-5|TRBD2|.
TGTGCCAGCAGTGACTCGACGGGGGGGCCTGAGATCCAGTACTTC
CASSDSTGGPEIQYF
>TRBV7-2|TRBJ2-7|.|.
TGTGCCAGCAGCCGAGAACGACTACAGCGTCCCCTCTACGAGCAGTACTTC
CASSRERLQRPLYEQYF
>TRBV7-9|TRBJ2-7|.|.
TGTTCCAGCAGCTTAGACTTGACTAACCGACCACGAGGGCAGTACTTC
CSSSLDLTNRPRGQYF
>TRBV6-6|TRBJ2-3|.|.
TGTGCCAGCAGTTACTCGGGCTCCCCCTACACAGATACGCAGTATTTT
CASSYSGSPYTDTQYF
>TRBV7-2|TRBJ2-1|TRBD2|.
TGTGCCAGCAGTAATAGCGGGGGGGCACCCTACAATGAGCAGTTCTTC
CASSNSGGAPYNEQFF
>TRBV11-3|TRBJ1-5|.|few
TGTGCCAGCAGCTTATACCAGAACGGGGTCAATCAGCCCCAGCATTTT
CASSLYQNGVNQPQHF
>TRBV6-5|TRBJ2-7|.|.
TGTGCCAGCAGTTACTCTACCTCAGGGGTCGGCTACGAGCAGTACTTC
CASSYSTSGVGYEQYF
>TRBV4-3|TRBJ2-5|TRBD2|once
TGCGCCAGCAGCCAAGCGGAAAATAGCGGGGGAGGAATAGAGACCCAGTACTTC
CASSQAENSGGGIETQYF
>TRBV19|TRBJ1-2|TRBD1|.
TGTGCCAGTAGTACGGGACAGAACTATGGCTACACCTTC
CASSTGQNYGYTF
>TRBV5-1|TRBJ2-1|.|.
TGCGCCAGCAGCTTGGCTTCGAGCTCCTACAATGAGCAGTTCTTC
CASSLASSSYNEQFF
>TRBV30|TRBJ1-1|TRBD1|.
TGTGCCTTGGACAGGGCGAAGGGCACTGAAGCTTTCTTT
CALDRAKGTEAFF
>TRBV7-2|TRBJ2-1|.|.
TGTGCCAGCAGCCCCCGCGGAACGGGAGTAGAAAATGAGCAGTTCTTC
CASSPRGTGVENEQFF
>TRBV6-1|TRBJ2-3|TRBD1|.
TGTGCCAGCAGTGGGTGGACAGGGAGCACAGATACGCAGTATTTT
CASSGWTGSTDTQYF
>TRBV19|TRBJ1-1|TRBD1|.
TGTGCCAGTAGTATATCAGGGGGGAACACTGAAGCTTTCTTT
CASSISGGNTEAFF
>TRBV27|TRBJ2-7|.|.
TGTGCCAGCAGTTTATCGGCAGGGGCGTCGAAGGAGCAGTACTTC
CASSLSAGASKEQYF
>TRBV6-4|TRBJ2-2|.|.
TGTGCCAGCCAAAGCAGTGGCGGGGAGAACACCGGGGAGCTGTTTTTT
CASQSSGGENTGELFF
>TRBV15|TRBJ1-1|.|.
TGTGCCACCAGCAGGGCGAGGACTGAAGCTTTCTTT
CATSRARTEAFF
>TRBV11-1|TRBJ2-7|TRBD1|.
TGTGCCAGCAGCTTGGGGACAGGGGGGCCAATCTACGAGCAGTACTTC
CASSLGTGGPIYEQYF
>TRBV5-6|TRBJ1-2|.|medium-sized
TGTGCCAGGAGGGTGGAACCCCAAGACTACTATGGCTACACCTTC
CARRVEPQDYYGYTF
>TRBV2|TRBJ2-1|.|.
TGTGCCAGCAAGCAGGGGCGCTGGGTAATCTTC
CASKQGRWVIF
>TRBV7-9|TRBJ1-1|.|.
TGTGCCAGCAGCTTAGCGCAGACGGGGGCTGAAGCTTTCTTT
CASSLAQTGAEAFF
>TRBV19|TRBJ2-1|TRBD1|once
TGTGCCAGTAGTCCGCGGGACAGGGGGCTTGTTGAGCAGTTCTTC
CASSPRDRGLVEQFF
>TRBV5-1|TRBJ1-1|.|.
TGCGCCAGCAGCTCAACCACAGGGACTACCACCCCTTTGAACACTGAAGCTTTCTTT
CASSSTTGTTTPLNTEAFF
>TRBV6-5|TRBJ1-4|TRBD1|.
TGTGCCAGCAGTGGACAGGGGGCGAGTGAAAAACTGTTTTTT
CASSGQGASEKLFF
>TRBV6-6|TRBJ2-1|.|.
TGTGCCAGCAGCCCTGGACAGCCAAACAATGAGCAGTTCTTC
CASSPGQPNNEQFF
>TRBV6-4|TRBJ2-1|TRBD2|few
TGTGCCAGCAGTCCCGGGACTAGCTGGGAGCAGTTCTTC
CASSPGTSWEQFF